The entry that follows covers one TCR beta chain sequence. Its matching antigen is unknown. This sample was taken from a study of cytomegalovirus exposure and HLA in healthy donors. Across the whole study: Unique TCR beta sequences numbering about 100 million came from 150 million to 200 million T cells in an earlier analysis.

Study results and limitations: TRBV6-2, TRBV6-3 and some other V segments were excluded as indistinguishable.

The PCR ran on 60 Vbeta and 13 Jbeta primers. In the original processing: Unique TCR beta chains totaled about 78 million in a later count, with about 11 million of them shared. Sequencing was performed with immunoSEQ multiplex PCR; in TCRdb, only in-frame clones are kept and a portion is missing. V and J calls and clone size are given by that table; D and trimming were obtained from the DNA. The repertoire includes more than 100,000 clones, 60% to 80% of them detected once, and approximately 3.8% sits in the top ten. The CDR3 extends over 15 amino acids. Germline V lookup: CDR1 MDHEN, CDR2 SYDVKM. V lost 4 bases and J lost 7, with 19 bases in between.

Input material: PBMCs. This clonotype was sampled from a man aged 45-60 years in good health and CMV-seropositive. The chain is built from TRBV28 and TRBJ1-1; D is unclear. CDR3 in amino acids: CASSSASGSMVEAFF. In nucleotides, the CDR3 is TGTGCCAGCAGTTCGGCAAGCGGATCGATGGTTGAAGCTTTCTTT.